Many counts were recorded for the clone carrying this TCR beta chain. These data originate in a study of metastatic and nonmetastatic thyroid tumors. The entire patient cohort was treatment-naive prior to thyroid surgery. MiXCR reprocessed the PCR reads for TCRdb. The sample includes around 37,000 clones, 25% to 30% of them seen just once. The trim removed 6 bases at V and 6 bases at J, leaving 8 bases unmatched. From germline, CDR1 is DFQATT and CDR2 SNEGSKA (reference sequence). This CDR3 is built from 13 residues. The sequenced sample was blood. The V call is TRBV20-1, the J call TRBJ2-7, with 10 bases identical to TRBD1. This sequence was found in a female donor with papillary thyroid cancer or a benign thyroid nodule (not recorded which). Some clones in this sample may be carry-over from other donors' samples. The CDR3 region is CSANRQGAREQYF. In DNA form, the CDR3 reads TGCAGTGCAAATCGACAGGGGGCTCGCGAGCAGTACTTC.